Sequencing of this T cell receptor (beta chain) was carried out in a study of T-cell memory formation after mild COVID-19. Notes on the study in general: Clones shrinking between day 15 and 85 showed a balanced CD4/CD8 split, and those that grew later tilted toward CD4+. Shrinking CD4+ clones were chiefly CM and EM; CD8+ ones were chiefly EMRA. Cross-reactive memory apparently joined, as some responding clones appeared in pre-infection memory. The second-wave clones peaking on day 37 were not confirmed as SARS-CoV-2-specific.

In this sample, this clonotype turned up a few times. Its specificity is not known. MiXCR was run by TCRdb on the 5' RACE reads, yielding one entry per CDR3 protein. The sample holds about 200,000 distinct CDR3 sequences, 16% seen once. V shed 3 bases and J shed 10 bases, with 10 bases lying between them. This CDR3 spans 13 amino acids. The V gene's germline CDR1 is LNHNV and CDR2 YYDKDF (reference sequence). The chain uses TRBV15 and TRBJ1-6; D uncertain. The sequenced material came from PBMCs or a T cell subset sorted from them (not recorded which). The origin of this receptor is an adult woman who had mild COVID-19 (a few samples of this study predate the infection). Cell type and time point are not known. DNA for the CDR3: TGTGCCACCAGCAGTTTGAGTCAGTCACCCCTCCACTTT. It is translated as CATSSLSQSPLHF.